The 9 T cell receptor beta chains in this list originate from one sample, sequenced in a study of shared clonotypes between healthy human individuals. Repertoires were generated with immunoSEQ multiplex PCR, while TCRdb's copy carries only in-frame clones and drops some. The repertoire holds about 690,000 clones, with roughly 91% as singletons. The sequencing input was memory CD8+ T cells from PBMCs. The subset denotes: CD45RO+ cells pooled with CCR7-negative TemRA cells. The receptors originated from a man aged 18 to 30 in good health. Some clones in this sample may be carry-over from other donors' samples.

V is TRBV7-8 and J is TRBJ1-5; no definite D call. Looked up from germline, CDR1 is SGHVS and CDR2 is FQNEAQ. V was shortened by 1 base and J by 3 bases, with 13 bases between the two germline ends. This CDR3 contains 16 residues. The CDR3 loop reads CASSLGPRGSNQPQHF. DNA for the CDR3: TGTGCCAGCAGCTTAGGGCCCAGAGGGTCCAATCAGCCCCAGCATTTT.

Concerning this clone itself: Other DNA sequences in the same sample also yield this CDR3. The rearrangement joins TRBV29-1 to TRBJ1-1; D uncertain. The CDR3 covers 12 residues. Trimming cost V 3 bases and J 6 bases, with 11 bases left between them. Germline CDR1 reads SQVTM; CDR2 reads ANQGSEA. The CDR3 protein is CSVESVSPEAFF. The DNA of the CDR3 is TGCAGCGTTGAGAGCGTGAGCCCTGAAGCTTTCTTT.

This clone has just a few counts. The V gene is TRBV2, the J gene TRBJ1-3; D is ambiguous. The germline V gene encodes CDR1 SNHLY and CDR2 FYNNEI. V was trimmed by 6 bases and J by 1 base, leaving 7 bases between them. CDR3 length: 13 amino acids. The CDR3 protein is CASSAVSGNTIYF. CDR3 DNA: TGTGCCAGCAGCGCGGTGTCTGGAAACACCATATATTTT. The variable domain in full, with the rest retrieved from reference TRBV2 and TRBJ1-3, is EPEVTQTPSHQVTQMGQEVILRCVPISNHLYFYWYRQILGQKVEFLVSFYNNEISEKSEIFDDQFSVERPDGSNFTLKIRSTKLEDSAMYFCASSAVSGNTIYFGEGSWLTVV.

The chain joins TRBV28 to TRBJ2-7; 8 nucleotides agree with TRBD2. The CDR3 length is 21 residues. Germline values: CDR1 MDHEN, CDR2 SYDVKM. The ends lost 2 bases at V and 7 bases at J; junction bases unmatched: 28. The CDR3 nucleotides read TGTGCCAGCAGTTTACCTCGGGGAGTCAGCGGGAGAACCCTTATTCTGGGAGAGCAGTACTTC. It encodes CASSLPRGVSGRTLILGEQYF.

The J gene is TRBJ2-3, the V gene TRBV13; D is unresolved. V was pared by 2 bases and J by 4 bases, with 4 bases between. The CDR3 is 12 amino acids. Germline values: CDR1 PRHDT, CDR2 FYEKMQ (reference sequence). As DNA, the CDR3 is TGTGCCAGCAGCTTATGGGCAGATACGCAGTATTTT. Protein: CASSLWADTQYF.

The chain recombines TRBV12-5 with TRBJ2-2, with 8 bases lining up with TRBD2. The germline V gene has CDR1 LGHNT and CDR2 FRNRAP. The CDR3 sequence is 15 residues long. Losses at the gene ends were 3 bases for V and 6 bases for J; bases not matched to a gene: 6. The CDR3 loop reads CASGLERELPGELFF. The CDR3 DNA is TGTGCTAGTGGTTTAGAGCGGGAGCTCCCCGGGGAGCTGTTTTTT.

This clone has more than one count but fewer than ten. The V call is TRBV28, the J call TRBJ1-1; D remains unclear. Germline V gene lookup returns CDR1 MDHEN and CDR2 SYDVKM. The CDR3 loop spans 14 amino acids. Trimming removed 6 bases at V and 0 bases at J, with 11 bases between. The CDR3 region is CASRKVVMNTEAFF. DNA for the CDR3: TGTGCCAGCAGGAAAGTGGTGATGAACACTGAAGCTTTCTTT.

The chain joins TRBV28 to TRBJ2-3, with 11 bases identical to TRBD2. V trimming: 5 bases; J trimming: 4 bases; junction bases outside the gene matches: 8. The CDR3 sequence is 16 residues long. The V gene's germline CDR1 is MDHEN and CDR2 SYDVKM. Here the CDR3 reads CASSTPSGRPADTQYF. The CDR3 DNA is TGTGCCAGCAGTACCCCTAGCGGGAGGCCCGCAGATACGCAGTATTTT.

The chain links TRBV9 to TRBJ2-6; maybe TRBD1 (6 bases). Germline V gene sequence: CDR1 SGDLS, CDR2 YYNGEE. The CDR3 runs to 19 residues. Trimming took 3 bases from V and 0 from J, leaving 19 bases between them. CDR3 protein: CASSATTGTYSSGANVLTF. DNA for the CDR3: TGTGCCAGCAGCGCCACTACAGGGACCTATTCCTCTGGGGCCAACGTCCTGACTTTC.